The 7 T cell receptor beta chains presented below share a single source sample, sequenced in a study of cytomegalovirus exposure and HLA in healthy donors. With 60 Vbeta and 13 Jbeta primers, the PCR was carried out. Sequencing used immunoSEQ multiplex PCR; TCRdb keeps in-frame clones, though not all of them. This table holds some 190,000 clones, nearly 80% found once. The sample comprised PBMCs. The receptors here all came from a female donor in good health and CMV-seronegative.

The genes are TRBV5-4 and TRBJ1-3; D not certain. The germline V gene has CDR1 SGHNT and CDR2 YYREEE (reference sequence). V dropped 2 bases and J dropped 8 bases, with 11 bases sitting between them. This CDR3 is 13 amino acids long. CDR3 residues: CASSFVPADTIYF. The CDR3 nucleotides are TGTGCCAGCAGCTTTGTCCCTGCAGACACCATATATTTT.

The rearrangement links TRBV7-2 to TRBJ2-3, with D possibly matching TRBD1 (7 bases). This CDR3 is built from 15 residues. Trimming cost V 4 bases and J 1 base, with 12 bases left between them. Per the germline V gene, CDR1 is SGHTA and CDR2 is FQGNSA. CDR3 sequence (DNA): TGTGCCAGCAGCTCCTCCAGGGGGGGCACAGATACGCAGTATTTT. Translating it yields CASSSSRGGTDTQYF. The full variable domain, completed using reference TRBV7-2 and TRBJ2-3, is GAGVSQSPSNKVTEKGKDVELRCDPISGHTALYWYRQSLGQGLEFLIYFQGNSAPDKSGLPSDRFSAERTGGSVSTLTIQRTQQEDSAVYLCASSSSRGGTDTQYFGPGTRLTVL.

The chain combines TRBV5-4 with TRBJ1-1; perhaps TRBD1 as D (6 bases). CDR3 length: 19 amino acids. From germline, CDR1 is SGHNT and CDR2 YYREEE (reference sequence). Trimming took 4 bases from V and 2 from J, leaving 27 bases between them. The CDR3: CASSPLATGTSVGNTEAFF. DNA of the CDR3: TGTGCCAGCAGCCCCCTGGCTACAGGGACGAGTGTGGGAAACACTGAAGCTTTCTTT.

The gene calls are TRBV2 and TRBJ1-5, with D possibly being TRBD1 (5 bases). The germline V and J ends were trimmed by 9 bases and 7 bases, with 13 bases remaining between them. The CDR3 extends over 12 amino acids. Germline CDR1 reads SNHLY; CDR2 reads FYNNEI. The CDR3 region is CASEGEGQPQHF. The CDR3, as DNA: TGTGCCAGTGAAGGGGAGGGACAGCCCCAGCATTTT.

The chain links TRBV4-1 to TRBJ2-7; 9 bases are a match to TRBD1. Germline-derived CDR1 and CDR2 are MGHRA and YSYEKL. The CDR3 covers 15 residues. The V and J ends lost 4 bases and 6 bases, in that order; junction bases with no gene match: 10. CDR3 coding DNA: TGCGCCAGCAGCCCAGTCGGGACAGGGTCCCCCGAGCAGTACTTC. It translates to CASSPVGTGSPEQYF.

This clone was seen a handful of times. V gene TRBV4-2 combines with J gene TRBJ2-3, with 8 bases that match TRBD1. V trimming: 1 base; J trimming: 1 base; junction bases outside the gene matches: 7. This CDR3 comprises 17 residues. Germline V gene data show CDR1 as LGHNA and CDR2 as YNFKEQ. CDR3 in amino acids: CASSQAGGQGGTDTQYF. Written as DNA, the CDR3 is TGTGCCAGCAGCCAAGCCGGCGGACAGGGAGGCACAGATACGCAGTATTTT.

The CDR3 reads CASSLRDREVNEQFF. The CDR3 bases are TGTGCCAGCAGCTTAAGGGACAGGGAGGTGAATGAGCAGTTCTTC. The chain uses TRBV7-9 and TRBJ2-1; 9 bases fit TRBD1. V lost 2 bases, J lost 7 bases, and 6 bases stayed unmatched. Germline V CDR1 and CDR2: SEHNR, FQNEAQ (reference sequence). The CDR3 is made up of 15 amino acids.